The sequence of this TCR beta chain was determined in a study of T-cell reconstitution after alpha-beta-depleted transplantation in children. Whole-study results and caveats: One year after transplant, T-cell counts and diversity came mostly from newly produced T cells. High day-60 TCRbeta diversity in some patients came from surviving recipient T cells and thymic progenitors. Approximately two months post-transplant, alpha-beta T cells reportedly originated from several hundred expanded graft clones.

This clonotype has only a few counts. What it recognizes is unknown. Preparation of the TCRbeta library used unique molecular identifiers. TCRdb re-called the PCR reads through MiXCR, storing one row per CDR3 protein. The repertoire holds 500,000 to 650,000 distinct CDR3 sequences, over 10% seen once, with 2% to 2.5% in the top ten. V trimming: 2 bases; J trimming: 5 bases; junction bases outside the gene matches: 6. This CDR3 is built from 14 residues. Germline loops: CDR1 DFQATT, CDR2 SNEGSKA (reference sequence). This clonotype was sampled from a male patient younger than 18 who had a stem cell transplant for acute myeloid leukemia, so the T cells may come from the graft donor. The chain couples TRBV20-1 to TRBJ2-4, with 7 bases matching TRBD1. The sequencing used PBMCs, mostly from graft donor cells, collected 360 days after TCRalphabeta/CD19-depleted stem cell transplant. DNA of the CDR3: TGCAGTGCTAGACCCCTCGGACAGGAAAACATTCAGTACTTC. Translation gives CSARPLGQENIQYF.